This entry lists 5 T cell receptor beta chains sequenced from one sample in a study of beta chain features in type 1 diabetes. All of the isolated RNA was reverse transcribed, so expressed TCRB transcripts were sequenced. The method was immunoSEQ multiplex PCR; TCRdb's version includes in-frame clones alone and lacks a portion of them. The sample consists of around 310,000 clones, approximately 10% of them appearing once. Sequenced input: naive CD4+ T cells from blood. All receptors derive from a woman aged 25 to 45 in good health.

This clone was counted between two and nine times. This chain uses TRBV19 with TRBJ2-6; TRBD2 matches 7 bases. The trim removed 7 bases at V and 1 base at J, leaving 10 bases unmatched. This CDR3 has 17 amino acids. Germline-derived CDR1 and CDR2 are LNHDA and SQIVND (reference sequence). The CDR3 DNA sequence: TGTGCCAGTAACACTGGGGGGGTCGCTTCTGGGGCCAACGTCCTGACTTTC. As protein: CASNTGGVASGANVLTF.

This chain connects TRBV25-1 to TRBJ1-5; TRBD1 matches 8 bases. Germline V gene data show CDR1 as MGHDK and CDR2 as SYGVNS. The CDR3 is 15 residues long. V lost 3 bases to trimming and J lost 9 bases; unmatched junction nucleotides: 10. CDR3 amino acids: CASSDGQGYLGPQHF. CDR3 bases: TGTGCCAGCAGTGACGGACAGGGTTACCTGGGGCCCCAGCATTTT. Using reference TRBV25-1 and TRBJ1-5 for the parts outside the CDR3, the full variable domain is EADIYQTPRYLVIGTGKKITLECSQTMGHDKMYWYQQDPGMELHLIHYSYGVNSTEKGDLSSESTVSRIRTEHFPLTLESARPSHTSQYLCASSDGQGYLGPQHFGDGTRLSIL.

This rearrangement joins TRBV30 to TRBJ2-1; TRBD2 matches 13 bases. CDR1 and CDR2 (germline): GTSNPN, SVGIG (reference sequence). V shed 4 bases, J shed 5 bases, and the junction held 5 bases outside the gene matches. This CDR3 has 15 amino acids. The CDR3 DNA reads TGTGCCTGGACCGGACTAGCGGGGGTAAACAATGAGCAGTTCTTC. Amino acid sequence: CAWTGLAGVNNEQFF.

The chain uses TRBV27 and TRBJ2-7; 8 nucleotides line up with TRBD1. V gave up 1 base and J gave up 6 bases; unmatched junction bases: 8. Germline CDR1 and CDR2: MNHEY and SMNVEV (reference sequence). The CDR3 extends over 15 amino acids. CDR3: CASSLYATGVSEQYF. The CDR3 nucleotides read TGTGCCAGCAGTTTATACGCGACAGGGGTCTCCGAGCAGTACTTC.

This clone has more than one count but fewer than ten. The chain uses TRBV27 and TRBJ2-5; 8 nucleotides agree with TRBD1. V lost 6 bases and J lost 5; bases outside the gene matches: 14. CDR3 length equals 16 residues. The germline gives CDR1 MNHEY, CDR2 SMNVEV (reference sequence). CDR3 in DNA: TGTGCCAGCAGCCAGACAGGGGTAGTGGGGCGGGAGACCCAGTACTTC. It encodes CASSQTGVVGRETQYF.